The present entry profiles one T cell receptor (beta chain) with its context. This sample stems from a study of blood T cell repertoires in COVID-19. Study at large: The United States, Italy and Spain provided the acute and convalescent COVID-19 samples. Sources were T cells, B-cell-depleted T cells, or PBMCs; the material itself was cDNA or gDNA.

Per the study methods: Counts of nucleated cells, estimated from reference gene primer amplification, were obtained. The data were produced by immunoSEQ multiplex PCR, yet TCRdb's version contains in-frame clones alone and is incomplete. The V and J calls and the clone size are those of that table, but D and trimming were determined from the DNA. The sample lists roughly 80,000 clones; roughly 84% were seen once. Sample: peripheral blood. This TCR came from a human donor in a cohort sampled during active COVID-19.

For the CDR3, the DNA is TGTGCCAGCTCCCCAGGGGTCAGGGAGGGCACTGAAGCTTTCTTT. This translates into CASSPGVREGTEAFF. V is TRBV18 and J is TRBJ1-1; tentatively, D is TRBD1 (6 bases). This CDR3 region has 15 residues. V lost 6 bases and J lost 4, with 18 bases in between. The V gene's germline CDR1 is KGHSH and CDR2 LQKENI.